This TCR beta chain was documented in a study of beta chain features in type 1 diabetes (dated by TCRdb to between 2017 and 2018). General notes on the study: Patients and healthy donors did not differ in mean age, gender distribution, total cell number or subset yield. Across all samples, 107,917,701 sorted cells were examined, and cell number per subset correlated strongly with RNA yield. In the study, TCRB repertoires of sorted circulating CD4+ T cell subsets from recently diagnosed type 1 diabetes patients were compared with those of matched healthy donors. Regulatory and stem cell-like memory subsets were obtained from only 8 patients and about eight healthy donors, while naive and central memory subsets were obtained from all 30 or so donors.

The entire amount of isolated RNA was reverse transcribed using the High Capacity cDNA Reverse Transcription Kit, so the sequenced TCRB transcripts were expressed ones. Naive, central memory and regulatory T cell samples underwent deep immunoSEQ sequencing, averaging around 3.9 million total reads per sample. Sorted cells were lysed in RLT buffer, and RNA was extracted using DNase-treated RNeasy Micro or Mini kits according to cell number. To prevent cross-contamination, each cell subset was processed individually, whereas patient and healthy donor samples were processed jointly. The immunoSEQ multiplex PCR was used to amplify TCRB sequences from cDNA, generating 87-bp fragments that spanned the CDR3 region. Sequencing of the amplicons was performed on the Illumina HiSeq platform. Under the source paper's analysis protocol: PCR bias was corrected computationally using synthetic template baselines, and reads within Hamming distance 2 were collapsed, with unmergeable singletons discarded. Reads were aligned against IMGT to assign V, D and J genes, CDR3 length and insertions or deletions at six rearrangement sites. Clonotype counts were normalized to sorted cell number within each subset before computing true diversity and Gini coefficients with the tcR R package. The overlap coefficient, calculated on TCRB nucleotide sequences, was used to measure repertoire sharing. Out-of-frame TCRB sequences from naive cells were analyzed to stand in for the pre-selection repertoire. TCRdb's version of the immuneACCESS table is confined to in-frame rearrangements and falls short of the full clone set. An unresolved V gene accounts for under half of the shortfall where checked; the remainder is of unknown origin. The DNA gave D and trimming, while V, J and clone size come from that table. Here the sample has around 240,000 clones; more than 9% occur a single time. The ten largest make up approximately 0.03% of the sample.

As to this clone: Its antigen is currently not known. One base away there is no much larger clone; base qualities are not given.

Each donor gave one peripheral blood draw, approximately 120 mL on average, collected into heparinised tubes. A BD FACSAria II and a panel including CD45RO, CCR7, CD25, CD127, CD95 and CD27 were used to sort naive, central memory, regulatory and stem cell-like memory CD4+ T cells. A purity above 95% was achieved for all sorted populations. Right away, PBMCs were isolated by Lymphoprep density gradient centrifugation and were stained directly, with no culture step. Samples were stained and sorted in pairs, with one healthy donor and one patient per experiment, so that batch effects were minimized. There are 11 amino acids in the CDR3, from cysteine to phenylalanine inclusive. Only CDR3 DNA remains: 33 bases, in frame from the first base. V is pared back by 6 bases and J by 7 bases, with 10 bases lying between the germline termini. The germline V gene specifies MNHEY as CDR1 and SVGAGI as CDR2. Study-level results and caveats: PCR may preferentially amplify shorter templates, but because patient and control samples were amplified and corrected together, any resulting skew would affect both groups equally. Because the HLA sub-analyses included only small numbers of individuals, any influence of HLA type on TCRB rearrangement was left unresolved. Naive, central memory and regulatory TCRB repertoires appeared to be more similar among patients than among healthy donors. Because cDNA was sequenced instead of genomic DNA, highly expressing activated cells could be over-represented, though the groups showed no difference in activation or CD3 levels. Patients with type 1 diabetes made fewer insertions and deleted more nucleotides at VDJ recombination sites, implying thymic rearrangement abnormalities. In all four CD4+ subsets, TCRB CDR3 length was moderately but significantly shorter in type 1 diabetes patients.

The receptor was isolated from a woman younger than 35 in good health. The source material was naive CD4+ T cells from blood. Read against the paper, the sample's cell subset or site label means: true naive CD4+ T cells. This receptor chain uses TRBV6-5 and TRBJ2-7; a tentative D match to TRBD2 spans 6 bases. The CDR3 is CASRLAGEQYF. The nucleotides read TGTGCCAGCAGACTAGCTGGGGAGCAGTACTTC.